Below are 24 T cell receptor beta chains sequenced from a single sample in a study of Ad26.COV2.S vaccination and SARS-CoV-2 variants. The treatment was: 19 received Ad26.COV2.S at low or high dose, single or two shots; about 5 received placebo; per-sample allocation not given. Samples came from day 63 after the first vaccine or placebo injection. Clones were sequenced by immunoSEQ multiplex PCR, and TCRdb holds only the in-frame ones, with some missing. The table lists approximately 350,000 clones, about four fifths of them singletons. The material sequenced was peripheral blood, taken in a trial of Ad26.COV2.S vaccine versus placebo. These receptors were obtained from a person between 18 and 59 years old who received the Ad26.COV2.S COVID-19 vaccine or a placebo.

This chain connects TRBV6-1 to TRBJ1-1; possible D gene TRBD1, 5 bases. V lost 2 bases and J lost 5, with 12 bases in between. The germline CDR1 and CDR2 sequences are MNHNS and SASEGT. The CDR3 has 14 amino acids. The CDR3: CASSESQGGTEAFF. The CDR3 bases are TGTGCCAGCAGTGAAAGTCAGGGAGGGACTGAAGCTTTCTTT.

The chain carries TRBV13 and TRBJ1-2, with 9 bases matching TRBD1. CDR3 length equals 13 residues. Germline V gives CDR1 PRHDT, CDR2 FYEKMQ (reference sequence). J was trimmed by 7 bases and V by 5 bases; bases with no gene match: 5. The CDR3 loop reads CASSAGQGRGYTF. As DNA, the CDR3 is TGTGCCAGCAGCGCGGGACAGGGTCGTGGCTACACCTTC.

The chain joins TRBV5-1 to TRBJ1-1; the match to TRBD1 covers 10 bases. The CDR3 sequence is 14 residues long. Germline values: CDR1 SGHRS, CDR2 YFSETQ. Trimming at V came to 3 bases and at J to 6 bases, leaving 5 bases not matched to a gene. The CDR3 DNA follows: TGCGCCAGCAGCTGGGACAGGGGAAGGGCTGAAGCTTTCTTT. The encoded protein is CASSWDRGRAEAFF.

CDR3 region: CAWSVLNYGYTF. The CDR3 DNA reads TGTGCCTGGAGTGTACTCAACTATGGCTACACCTTC. V usage is TRBV30 and J usage is TRBJ1-2; D remains unclear. The V end lost 0 bases, the J end lost 2 bases, and 4 bases lay between the germline ends. The germline CDR1 and CDR2 sequences are GTSNPN and SVGIG (reference sequence). The CDR3 is 12 residues long.

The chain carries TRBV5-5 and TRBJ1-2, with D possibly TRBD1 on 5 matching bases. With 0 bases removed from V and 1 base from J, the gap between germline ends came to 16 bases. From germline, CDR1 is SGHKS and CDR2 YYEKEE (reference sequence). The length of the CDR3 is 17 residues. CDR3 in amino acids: CASSLVKPGVGNYGYTF. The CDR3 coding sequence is TGTGCCAGCAGCTTGGTCAAGCCGGGGGTGGGTAACTATGGCTACACCTTC.

This chain's CDR3 is CASSVGTSGAYEQYF. The CDR3 DNA reads TGCGCCAGCAGCGTGGGGACTAGCGGCGCCTACGAGCAGTACTTC. The genes are TRBV5-1 and TRBJ2-7; 11 nucleotides agree with TRBD2. V shed 4 bases, J shed 2 bases, and the junction held 5 bases outside the gene matches. The CDR3 covers 15 residues. Germline V gene sequence: CDR1 SGHRS, CDR2 YFSETQ.

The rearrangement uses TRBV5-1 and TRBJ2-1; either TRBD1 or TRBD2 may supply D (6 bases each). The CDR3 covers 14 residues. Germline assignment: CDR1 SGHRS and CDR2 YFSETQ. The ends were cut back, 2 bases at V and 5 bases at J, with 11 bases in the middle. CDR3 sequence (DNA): TGCGCCAGCAGCTTACGAAGGGGGGACAATGAGCAGTTCTTC. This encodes CASSLRRGDNEQFF.

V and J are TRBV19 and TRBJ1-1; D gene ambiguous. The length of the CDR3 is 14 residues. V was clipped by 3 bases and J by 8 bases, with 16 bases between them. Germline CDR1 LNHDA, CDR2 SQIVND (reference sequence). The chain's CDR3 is CASSMAGRQGEAFF. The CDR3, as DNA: TGTGCCAGTAGTATGGCGGGGAGACAAGGGGAAGCTTTCTTT.

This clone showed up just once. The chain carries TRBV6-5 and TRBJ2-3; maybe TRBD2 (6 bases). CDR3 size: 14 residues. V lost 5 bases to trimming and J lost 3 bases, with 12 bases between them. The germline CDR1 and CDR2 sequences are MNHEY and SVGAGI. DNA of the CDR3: TGTGCCAGCAGTCGGACTGGGGGGACAGATACGCAGTATTTT. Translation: CASSRTGGTDTQYF.

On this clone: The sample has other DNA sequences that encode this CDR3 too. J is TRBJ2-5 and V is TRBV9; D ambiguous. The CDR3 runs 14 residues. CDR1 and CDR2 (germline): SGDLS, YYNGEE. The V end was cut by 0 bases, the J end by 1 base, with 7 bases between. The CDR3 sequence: CASSVGPIQETQYF. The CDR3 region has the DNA TGTGCCAGCAGCGTAGGACCGATCCAAGAGACCCAGTACTTC.

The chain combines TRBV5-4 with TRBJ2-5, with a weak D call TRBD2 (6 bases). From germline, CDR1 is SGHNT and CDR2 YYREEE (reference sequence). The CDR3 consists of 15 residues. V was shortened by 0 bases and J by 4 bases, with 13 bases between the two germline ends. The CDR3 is CASSLGLVTAETQYF. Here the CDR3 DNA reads TGTGCCAGCAGCTTGGGACTAGTCACCGCAGAGACCCAGTACTTC.

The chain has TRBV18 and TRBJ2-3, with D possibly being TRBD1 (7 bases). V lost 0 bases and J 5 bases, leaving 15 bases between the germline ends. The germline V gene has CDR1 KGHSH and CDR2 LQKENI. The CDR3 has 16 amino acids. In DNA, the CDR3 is TGTGCCAGCTCACCACCTATGTGGCAGGGGGGAGATACGCAGTATTTT. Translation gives CASSPPMWQGGDTQYF.

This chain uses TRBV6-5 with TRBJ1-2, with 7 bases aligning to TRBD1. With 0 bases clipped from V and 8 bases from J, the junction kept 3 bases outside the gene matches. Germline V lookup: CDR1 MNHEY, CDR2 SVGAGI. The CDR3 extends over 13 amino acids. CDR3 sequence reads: CASSYSTGLGYTF. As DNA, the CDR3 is TGTGCCAGCAGTTACTCGACAGGGCTGGGCTACACCTTC.

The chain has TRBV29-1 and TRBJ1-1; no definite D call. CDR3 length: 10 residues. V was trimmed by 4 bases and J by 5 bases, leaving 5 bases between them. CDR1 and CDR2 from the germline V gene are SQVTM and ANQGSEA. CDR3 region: CSVGGTEAFF. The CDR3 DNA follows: TGCAGCGTTGGAGGTACTGAAGCTTTCTTT.

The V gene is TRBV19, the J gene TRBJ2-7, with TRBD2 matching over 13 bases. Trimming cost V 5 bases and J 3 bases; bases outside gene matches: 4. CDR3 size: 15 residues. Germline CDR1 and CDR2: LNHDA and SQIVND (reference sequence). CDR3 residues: CASSPRTSGGYEQYF. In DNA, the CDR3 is TGTGCCAGTAGTCCCCGGACTAGCGGGGGCTACGAGCAGTACTTC.

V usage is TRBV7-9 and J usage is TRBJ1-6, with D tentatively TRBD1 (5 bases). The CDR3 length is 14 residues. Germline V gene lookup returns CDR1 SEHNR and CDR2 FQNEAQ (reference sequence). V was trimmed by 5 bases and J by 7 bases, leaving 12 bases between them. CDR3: CASSRETENSPLHF. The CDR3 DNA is TGTGCCAGCAGCCGGGAGACAGAGAATTCACCCCTCCACTTT.

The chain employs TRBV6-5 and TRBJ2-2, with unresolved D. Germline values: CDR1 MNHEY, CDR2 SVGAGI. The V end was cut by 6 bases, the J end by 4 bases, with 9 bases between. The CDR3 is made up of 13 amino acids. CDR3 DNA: TGTGCCAGCAGAGTGACACTCACCGGGGAGCTGTTTTTT. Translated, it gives CASRVTLTGELFF.

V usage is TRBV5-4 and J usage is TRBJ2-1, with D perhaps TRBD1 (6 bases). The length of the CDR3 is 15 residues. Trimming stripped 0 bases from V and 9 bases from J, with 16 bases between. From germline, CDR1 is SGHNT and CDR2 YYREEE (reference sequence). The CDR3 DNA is TGTGCCAGCAGCTTGGGTCAGGGGTTTGAGGGTGAGCAGTTCTTC. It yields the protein CASSLGQGFEGEQFF.

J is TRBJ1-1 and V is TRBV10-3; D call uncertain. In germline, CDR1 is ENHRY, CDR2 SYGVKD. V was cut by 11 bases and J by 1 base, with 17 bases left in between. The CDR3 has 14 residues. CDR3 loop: CAAGDDIRNTEAFF. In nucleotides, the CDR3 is TGTGCCGCGGGCGACGACATTAGGAACACTGAAGCTTTCTTT.

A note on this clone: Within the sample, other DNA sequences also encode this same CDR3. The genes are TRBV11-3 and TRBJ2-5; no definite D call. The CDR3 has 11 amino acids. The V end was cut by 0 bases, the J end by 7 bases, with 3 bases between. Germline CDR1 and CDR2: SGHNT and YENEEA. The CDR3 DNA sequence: TGTGCCAGCAGCTTAGAAGGGACCCAGTACTTC. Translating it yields CASSLEGTQYF.

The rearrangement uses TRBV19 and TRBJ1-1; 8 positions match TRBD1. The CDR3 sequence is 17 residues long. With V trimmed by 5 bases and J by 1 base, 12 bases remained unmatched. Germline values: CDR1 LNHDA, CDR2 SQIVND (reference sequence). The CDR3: CASSQHPRQGPNTEAFF. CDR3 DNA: TGTGCCAGTAGTCAACACCCCAGACAGGGGCCGAACACTGAAGCTTTCTTT.

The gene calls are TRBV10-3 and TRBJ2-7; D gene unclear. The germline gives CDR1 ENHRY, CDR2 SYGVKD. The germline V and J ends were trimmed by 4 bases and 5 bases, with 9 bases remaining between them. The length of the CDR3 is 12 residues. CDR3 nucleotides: TGTGCCATCAGTGGCCATGGGGACGAGCAGTACTTC. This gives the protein CAISGHGDEQYF.

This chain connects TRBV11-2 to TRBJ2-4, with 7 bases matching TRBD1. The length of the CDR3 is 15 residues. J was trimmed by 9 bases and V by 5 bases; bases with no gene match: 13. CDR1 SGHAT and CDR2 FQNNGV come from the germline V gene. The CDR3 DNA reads TGTGCCAGCAGCCCGACCGACAGGGTAGCGAGCATTCAGTACTTC. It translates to CASSPTDRVASIQYF.

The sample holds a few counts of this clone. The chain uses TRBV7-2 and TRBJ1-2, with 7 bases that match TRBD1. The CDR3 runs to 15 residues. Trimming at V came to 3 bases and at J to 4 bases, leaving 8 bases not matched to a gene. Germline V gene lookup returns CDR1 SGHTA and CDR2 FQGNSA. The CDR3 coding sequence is TGTGCCAGCAGCTTCGGGGCAGGGGGTATCTATGGCTACACCTTC. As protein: CASSFGAGGIYGYTF.